A single sample gave rise to the 6 T cell receptor beta chains below, sequenced in a study of T cell changes during pregnancy in multiple sclerosis. Profiled with immunoSEQ multiplex PCR; TCRdb holds only in-frame clones, not every one. The table shows roughly 100,000 clones, with roughly 91% occurring only once. This sample comprised peripheral blood, obtained after pregnancy. The source of these receptors is a female donor in good health, enrolled as a control in a pregnancy study.

The rearrangement joins TRBV9 to TRBJ1-6; 8 nucleotides align to TRBD1. The CDR3 spans 14 residues. V gave up 4 bases and J gave up 7 bases; unmatched junction bases: 4. Germline V CDR1 and CDR2: SGDLS, YYNGEE. The CDR3 DNA follows: TGTGCCAGCAGCACCCGACAGGGGAATTCACCCCTCCACTTT. Encoded protein: CASSTRQGNSPLHF.

The chain couples TRBV30 to TRBJ2-7; weak D call: TRBD1 (6 bases). This CDR3 spans 13 amino acids. CDR1 GTSNPN and CDR2 SVGIG come from the germline V gene (reference sequence). CDR3 in amino acids: CALTGLSSYEQYF. Written as DNA, the CDR3 is TGTGCACTTACAGGGCTCTCATCCTACGAGCAGTACTTC. The entire variable domain, with the rest obtained from reference TRBV30 and TRBJ2-7, is as follows: SQTIHQWPATLVQPVGSPLSLECTVEGTSNPNLYWYRQAAGRGLQLLFYSVGIGQISSEVPQNLSASRPQDRQFILSSKKLLLSDSGFYLCALTGLSSYEQYFGPGTRLTVT.

The chain's CDR3 is CACDRRGVTGELFF. For the CDR3, the DNA is TGTGCCTGCGACCGTCGGGGGGTCACCGGGGAGCTGTTTTTT. This chain uses TRBV30 with TRBJ2-2, with 7 positions matching TRBD2. The junction had 8 bases not matched to a gene; V was cut back by 6 bases and J by 4 bases. Germline assignment: CDR1 GTSNPN and CDR2 SVGIG (reference sequence). CDR3 length: 14 amino acids.

This clone has only one observation. For the CDR3, the DNA is TGTGCCAGCAGGGGGGGGACAGGGTACCCGACCATGAACACTGAAGCTTTCTTT. It specifies CASRGGTGYPTMNTEAFF. The rearrangement uses TRBV5-4 and TRBJ1-1, with 9 bases lining up with TRBD1. The CDR3 has 18 residues. V was pared by 5 bases and J by 0 bases, with 14 bases of the junction left unmatched. CDR1 is SGHNT and CDR2 is YYREEE in the germline V gene (reference sequence).

The chain has TRBV10-2 and TRBJ1-1, with D unclear. Germline lookup yields CDR1 WSHSY and CDR2 SAAADI. V lost 0 bases, J lost 1 base, and 6 bases lay in between. CDR3 length: 14 residues. CDR3 sequence: CASSESSGNTEAFF. CDR3 DNA sequence: TGCGCCAGCAGTGAGTCTTCGGGGAACACTGAAGCTTTCTTT.

The chain employs TRBV9 and TRBJ1-5; no clear D. The CDR3 spans 14 residues. Between the trimmed V and J ends, which lost 0 bases and 5 bases, there was a span of 9 bases. CDR1 is SGDLS, CDR2 YYNGEE, per germline. The CDR3 DNA follows: TGTGCCAGCAGCGTAGCGGGAGGAGATCAGCCCCAGCATTTT. Translating gives CASSVAGGDQPQHF.